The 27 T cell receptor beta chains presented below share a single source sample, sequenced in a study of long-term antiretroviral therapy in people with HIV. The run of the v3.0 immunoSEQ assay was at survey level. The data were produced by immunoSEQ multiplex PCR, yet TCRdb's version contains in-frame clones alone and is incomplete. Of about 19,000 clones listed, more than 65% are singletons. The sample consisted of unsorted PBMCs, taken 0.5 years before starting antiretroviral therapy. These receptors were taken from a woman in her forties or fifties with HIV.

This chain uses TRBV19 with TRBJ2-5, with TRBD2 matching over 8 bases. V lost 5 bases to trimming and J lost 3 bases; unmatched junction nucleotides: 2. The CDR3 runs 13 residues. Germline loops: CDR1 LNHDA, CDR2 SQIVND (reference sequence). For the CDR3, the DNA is TGTGCCAGTAGTGTGCGGGGGGAAGAGACCCAGTACTTC. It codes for CASSVRGEETQYF.

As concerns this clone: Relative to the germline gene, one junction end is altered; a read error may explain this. CDR3 sequence reads: CAWIKSLEGLF. CDR3 nucleotide sequence: TGTGCCTGGATCAAGTCCCTCGAAGGGCTCTTT. J is TRBJ1-1 and V is TRBV30; D call uncertain. Germline V gives CDR1 GTSNPN, CDR2 SVGIG (reference sequence). CDR3 length equals 11 residues.

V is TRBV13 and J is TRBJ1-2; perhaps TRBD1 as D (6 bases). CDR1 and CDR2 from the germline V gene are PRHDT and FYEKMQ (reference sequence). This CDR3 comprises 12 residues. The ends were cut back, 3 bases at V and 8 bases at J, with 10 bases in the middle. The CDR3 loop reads CASSLTGSGYTF. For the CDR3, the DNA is TGTGCCAGCAGCTTGACAGGAAGCGGCTACACCTTC. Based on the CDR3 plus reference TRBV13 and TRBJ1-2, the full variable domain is AAGVIQSPRHLIKEKRETATLKCYPIPRHDTVYWYQQGPGQDPQFLISFYEKMQSDKGSIPDRFSAQQFSDYHSELNMSSLELGDSALYFCASSLTGSGYTFGSGTRLTVV.

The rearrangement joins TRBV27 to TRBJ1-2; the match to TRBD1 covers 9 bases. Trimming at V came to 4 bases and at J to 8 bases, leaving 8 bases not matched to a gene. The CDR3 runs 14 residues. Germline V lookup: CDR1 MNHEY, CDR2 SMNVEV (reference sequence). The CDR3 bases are TGTGCCAGCAGTTCGAGCGGGACAGGGTACGGCTACACCTTC. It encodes CASSSSGTGYGYTF.

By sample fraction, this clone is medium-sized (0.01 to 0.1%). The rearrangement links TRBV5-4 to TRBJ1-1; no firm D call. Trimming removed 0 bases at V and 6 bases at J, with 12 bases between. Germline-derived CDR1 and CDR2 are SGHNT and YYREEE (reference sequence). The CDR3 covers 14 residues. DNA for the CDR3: TGTGCCAGCAGCTTGGCCGGCCAGGTGGCTGAAGCTTTCTTT. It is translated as CASSLAGQVAEAFF.

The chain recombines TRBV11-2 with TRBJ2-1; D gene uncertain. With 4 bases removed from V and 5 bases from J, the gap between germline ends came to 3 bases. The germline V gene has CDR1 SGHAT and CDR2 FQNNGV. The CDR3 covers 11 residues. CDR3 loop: CASSSDNEQFF. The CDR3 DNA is TGTGCCAGCAGCTCAGACAATGAGCAGTTCTTC.

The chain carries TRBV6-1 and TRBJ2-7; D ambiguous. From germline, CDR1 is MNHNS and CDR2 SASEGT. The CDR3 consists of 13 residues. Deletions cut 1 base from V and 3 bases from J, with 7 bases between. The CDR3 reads CASSEGAFYEQYV. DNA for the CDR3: TGTGCCAGCAGTGAAGGTGCCTTCTACGAGCAGTACGTC.

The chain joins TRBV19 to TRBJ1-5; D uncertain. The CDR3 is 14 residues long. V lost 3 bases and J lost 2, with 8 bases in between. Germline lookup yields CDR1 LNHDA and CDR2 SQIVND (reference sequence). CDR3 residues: CASSMNAGNQPQHF. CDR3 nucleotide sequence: TGTGCCAGTAGTATGAACGCTGGCAATCAGCCCCAGCATTTT.

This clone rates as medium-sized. CDR3 DNA sequence: TGTGCCAGCAGGTGGGGGACAGATAGCAATCAGCCCCAGCATTTT. The encoded protein is CASRWGTDSNQPQHF. The chain recombines TRBV28 with TRBJ1-5; 7 bases fit TRBD1. Germline lookup yields CDR1 MDHEN and CDR2 SYDVKM. This CDR3 region has 15 residues. V dropped 6 bases and J dropped 0; count of bases not matched to a gene: 5.

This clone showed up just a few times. CDR3 region: CASSQPTGGRNTGELFF. CDR3 DNA sequence: TGTGCCAGCAGCCAACCGACAGGGGGCAGGAACACCGGGGAGCTGTTTTTT. The chain is built from TRBV4-2 and TRBJ2-2, with TRBD1 matching 10 bases. Germline V gives CDR1 LGHNA, CDR2 YNFKEQ. This CDR3 is 17 amino acids long. The J segment lost 1 base and the V segment lost 2 bases, leaving 4 bases of the junction unmatched.

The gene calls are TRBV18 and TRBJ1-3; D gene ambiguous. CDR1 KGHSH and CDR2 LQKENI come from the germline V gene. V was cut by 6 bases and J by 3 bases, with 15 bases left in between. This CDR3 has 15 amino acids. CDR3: CASSRFDGNGNTIYF. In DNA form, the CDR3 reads TGTGCCAGCTCCCGATTTGACGGTAATGGAAACACCATATATTTT.

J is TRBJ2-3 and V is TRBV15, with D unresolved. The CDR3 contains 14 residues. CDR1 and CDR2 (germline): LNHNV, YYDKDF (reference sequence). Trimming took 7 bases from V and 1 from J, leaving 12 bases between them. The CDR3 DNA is TGTGCCACCAAAATTACGCGAGGCACAGATACGCAGTATTTT. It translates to CATKITRGTDTQYF.

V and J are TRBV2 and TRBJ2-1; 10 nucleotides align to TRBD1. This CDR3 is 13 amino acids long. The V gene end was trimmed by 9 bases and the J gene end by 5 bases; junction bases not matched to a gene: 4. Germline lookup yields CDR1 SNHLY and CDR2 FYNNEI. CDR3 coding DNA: TGTGCCAGGGGGGACAGGGGCGACAATGAGCAGTTCTTC. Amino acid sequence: CARGDRGDNEQFF.

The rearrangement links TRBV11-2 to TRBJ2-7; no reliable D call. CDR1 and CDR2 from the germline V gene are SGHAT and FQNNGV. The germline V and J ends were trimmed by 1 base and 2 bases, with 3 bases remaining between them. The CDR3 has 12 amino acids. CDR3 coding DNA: TGTGCCAGCAGCTTAGGGACCTACGAGCAGTACGTC. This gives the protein CASSLGTYEQYV.

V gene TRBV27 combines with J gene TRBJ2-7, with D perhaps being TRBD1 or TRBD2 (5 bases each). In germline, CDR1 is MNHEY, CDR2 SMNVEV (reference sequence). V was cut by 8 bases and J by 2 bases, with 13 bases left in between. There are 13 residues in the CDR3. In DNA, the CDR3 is TGTGCCAGCGGGCCGGGACGAGCCTACGAGCAGTACTTC. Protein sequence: CASGPGRAYEQYF.

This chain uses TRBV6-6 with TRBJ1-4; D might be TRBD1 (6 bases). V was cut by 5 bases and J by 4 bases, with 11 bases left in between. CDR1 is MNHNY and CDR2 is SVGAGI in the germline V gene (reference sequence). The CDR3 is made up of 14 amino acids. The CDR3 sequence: CASSSRQVNEKLFF. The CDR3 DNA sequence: TGTGCCAGCAGTAGCCGACAGGTTAATGAAAAACTGTTTTTT.

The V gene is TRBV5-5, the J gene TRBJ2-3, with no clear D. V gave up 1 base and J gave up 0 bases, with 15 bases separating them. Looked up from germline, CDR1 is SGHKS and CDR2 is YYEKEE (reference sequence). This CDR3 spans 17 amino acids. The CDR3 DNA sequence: TGTGCCAGCAGCTTGTTCACAGATTCTTCTAGCACAGATACGCAGTATTTT. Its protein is CASSLFTDSSSTDTQYF.

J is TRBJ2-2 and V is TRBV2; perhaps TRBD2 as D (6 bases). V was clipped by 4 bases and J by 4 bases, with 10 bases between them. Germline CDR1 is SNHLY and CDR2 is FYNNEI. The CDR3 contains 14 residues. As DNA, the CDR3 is TGTGCCAGCAGTGGGCTTAGCGGCACCGGGGAGCTGTTTTTT. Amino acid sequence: CASSGLSGTGELFF.

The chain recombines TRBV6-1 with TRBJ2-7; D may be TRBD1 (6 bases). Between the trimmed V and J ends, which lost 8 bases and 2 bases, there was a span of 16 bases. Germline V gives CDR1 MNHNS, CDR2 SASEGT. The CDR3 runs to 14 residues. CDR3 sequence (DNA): TGTGCCAGCGGGATACAACAGGGTACCTACGAGCAGTACTTC. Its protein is CASGIQQGTYEQYF.

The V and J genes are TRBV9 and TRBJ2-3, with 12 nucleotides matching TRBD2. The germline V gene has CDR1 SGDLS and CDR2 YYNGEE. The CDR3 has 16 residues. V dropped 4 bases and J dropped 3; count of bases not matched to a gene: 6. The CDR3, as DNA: TGTGCCAGCAGCTTCCTAACTAGCGGGGGGACAGATACGCAGTATTTT. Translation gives CASSFLTSGGTDTQYF.

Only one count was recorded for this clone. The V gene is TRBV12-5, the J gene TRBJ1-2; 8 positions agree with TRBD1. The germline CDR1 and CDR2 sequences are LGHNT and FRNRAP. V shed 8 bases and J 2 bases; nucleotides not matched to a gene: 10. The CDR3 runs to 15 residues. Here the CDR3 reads CASWATGTGNYGYTF. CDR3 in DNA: TGTGCTAGTTGGGCGACCGGGACAGGAAACTATGGCTACACCTTC.

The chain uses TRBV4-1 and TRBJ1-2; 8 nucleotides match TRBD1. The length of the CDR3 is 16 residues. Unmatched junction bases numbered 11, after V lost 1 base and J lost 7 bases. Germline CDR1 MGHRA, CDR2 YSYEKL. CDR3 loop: CASSQVVQGGGFGYTF. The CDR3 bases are TGCGCCAGCAGCCAAGTCGTACAGGGGGGGGGTTTTGGCTACACCTTC.

The CDR3 DNA follows: TGCGCCAGCAGCCACCGCTCGAACACCGGGGAGCTGTTTTTT. This codes for CASSHRSNTGELFF. V and J are TRBV4-1 and TRBJ2-2; no reliable D call. Per germline, CDR1 MGHRA and CDR2 YSYEKL. V lost 3 bases to trimming and J lost 0 bases, with 5 bases between them. This CDR3 comprises 14 residues.

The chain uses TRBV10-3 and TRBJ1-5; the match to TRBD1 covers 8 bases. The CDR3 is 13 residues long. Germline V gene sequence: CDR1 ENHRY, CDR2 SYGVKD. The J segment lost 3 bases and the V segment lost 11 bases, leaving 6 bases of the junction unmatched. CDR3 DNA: TGTGCCTCCGGGACAGGTCACAATCAGCCCCAGCATTTT. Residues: CASGTGHNQPQHF.

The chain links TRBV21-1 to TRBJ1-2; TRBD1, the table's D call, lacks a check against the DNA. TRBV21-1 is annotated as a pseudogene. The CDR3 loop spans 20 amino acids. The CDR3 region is CASSKQVVSLRGESNYGYTF. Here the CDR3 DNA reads TGTGCCAGCAGCAAACAGGTTGTGAGCCTTAGGGGCGAGTCGAACTATGGCTACACCTTC.

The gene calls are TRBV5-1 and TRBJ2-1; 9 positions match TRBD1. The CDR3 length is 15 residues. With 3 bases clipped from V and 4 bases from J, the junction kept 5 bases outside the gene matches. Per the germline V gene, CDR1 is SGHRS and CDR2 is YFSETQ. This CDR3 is CASSSQGAPYNEQFF. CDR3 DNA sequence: TGCGCCAGCAGCTCACAGGGGGCGCCGTACAATGAGCAGTTCTTC.

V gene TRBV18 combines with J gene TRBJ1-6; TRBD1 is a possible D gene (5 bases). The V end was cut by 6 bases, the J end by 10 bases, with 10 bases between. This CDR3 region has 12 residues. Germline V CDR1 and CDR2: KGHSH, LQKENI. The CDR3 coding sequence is TGTGCCAGCTCCGACAGCTTATCACCCCTCCACTTT. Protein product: CASSDSLSPLHF.